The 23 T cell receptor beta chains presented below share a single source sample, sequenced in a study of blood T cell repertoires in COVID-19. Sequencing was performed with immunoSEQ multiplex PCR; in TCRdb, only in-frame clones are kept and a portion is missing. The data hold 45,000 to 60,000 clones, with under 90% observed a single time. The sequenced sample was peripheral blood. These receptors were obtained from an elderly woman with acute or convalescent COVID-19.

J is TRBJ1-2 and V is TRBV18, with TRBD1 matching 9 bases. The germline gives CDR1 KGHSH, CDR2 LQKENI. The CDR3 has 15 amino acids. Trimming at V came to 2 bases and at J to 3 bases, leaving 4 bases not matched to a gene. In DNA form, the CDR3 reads TGTGCCAGCTCACCAATGACAGGGGGTTACTATGGCTACACCTTC. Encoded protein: CASSPMTGGYYGYTF.

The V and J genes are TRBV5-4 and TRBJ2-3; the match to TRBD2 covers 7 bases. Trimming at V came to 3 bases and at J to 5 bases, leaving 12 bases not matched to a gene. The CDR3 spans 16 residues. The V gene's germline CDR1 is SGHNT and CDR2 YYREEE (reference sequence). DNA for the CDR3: TGTGCCAGCAGCTCAACGCGCGGGGGAGGAAGAGATACGCAGTATTTT. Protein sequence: CASSSTRGGGRDTQYF.

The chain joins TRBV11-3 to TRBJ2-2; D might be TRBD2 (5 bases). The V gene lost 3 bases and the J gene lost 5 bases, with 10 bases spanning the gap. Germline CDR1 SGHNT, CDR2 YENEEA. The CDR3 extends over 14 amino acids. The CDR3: CASSLGGLTGELFF. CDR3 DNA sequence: TGTGCCAGCAGCTTGGGCGGGCTTACCGGGGAGCTGTTTTTT.

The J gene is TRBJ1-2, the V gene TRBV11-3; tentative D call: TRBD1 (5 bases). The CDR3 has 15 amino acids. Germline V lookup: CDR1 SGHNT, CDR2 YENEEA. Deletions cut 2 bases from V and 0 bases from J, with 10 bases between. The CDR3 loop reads CASSLQGLANYGYTF. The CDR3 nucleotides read TGTGCCAGCAGCTTACAGGGTTTGGCTAACTATGGCTACACCTTC.

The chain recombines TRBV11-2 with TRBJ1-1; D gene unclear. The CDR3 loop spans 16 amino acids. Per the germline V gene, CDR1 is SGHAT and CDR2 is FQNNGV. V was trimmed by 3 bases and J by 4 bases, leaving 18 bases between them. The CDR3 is CASSFIPGGRSTEAFF. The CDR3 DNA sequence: TGTGCCAGCAGCTTCATACCGGGCGGGCGGAGCACTGAAGCTTTCTTT.

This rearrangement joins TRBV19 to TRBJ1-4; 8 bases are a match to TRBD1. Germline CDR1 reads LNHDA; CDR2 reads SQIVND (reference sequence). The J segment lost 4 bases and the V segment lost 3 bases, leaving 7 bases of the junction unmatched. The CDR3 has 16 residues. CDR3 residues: CASSILRQGSNEKLFF. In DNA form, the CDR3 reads TGTGCCAGTAGTATCCTCCGACAGGGGAGTAATGAAAAACTGTTTTTT.

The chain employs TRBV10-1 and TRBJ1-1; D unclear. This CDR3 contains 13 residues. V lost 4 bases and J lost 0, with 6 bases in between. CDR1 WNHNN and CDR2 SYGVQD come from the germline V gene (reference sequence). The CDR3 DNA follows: TGCGCCAGCAGTGGAGGGCTGAACACTGAAGCTTTCTTT. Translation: CASSGGLNTEAFF.

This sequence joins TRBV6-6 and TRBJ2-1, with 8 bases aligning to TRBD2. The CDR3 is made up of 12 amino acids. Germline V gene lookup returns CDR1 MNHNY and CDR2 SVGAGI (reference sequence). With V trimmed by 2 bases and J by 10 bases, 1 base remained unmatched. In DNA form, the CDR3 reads TGTGCCAGCAGTTACCAGCGGGGGGAGCAGTTCTTC. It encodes CASSYQRGEQFF.

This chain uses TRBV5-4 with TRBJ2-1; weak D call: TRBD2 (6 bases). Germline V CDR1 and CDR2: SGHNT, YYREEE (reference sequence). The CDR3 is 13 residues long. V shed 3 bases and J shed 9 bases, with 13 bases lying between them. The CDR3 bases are TGTGCCAGCAGCTCTCATAGCGGTAGTGAGCAGTTCTTC. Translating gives CASSSHSGSEQFF.

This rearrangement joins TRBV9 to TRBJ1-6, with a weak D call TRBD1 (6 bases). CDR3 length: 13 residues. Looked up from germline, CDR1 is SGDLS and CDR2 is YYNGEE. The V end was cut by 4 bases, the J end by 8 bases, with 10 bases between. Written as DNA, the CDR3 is TGTGCCAGCAGCCACAGGGAAGATTCACCCCTCCACTTT. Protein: CASSHREDSPLHF.

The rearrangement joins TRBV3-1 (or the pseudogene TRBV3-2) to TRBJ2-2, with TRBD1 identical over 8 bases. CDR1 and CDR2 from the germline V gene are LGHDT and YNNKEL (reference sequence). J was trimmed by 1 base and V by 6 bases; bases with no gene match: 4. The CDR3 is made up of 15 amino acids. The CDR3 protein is CASRDRGQNTGELFF. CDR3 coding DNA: TGTGCCAGCAGAGACAGGGGACAGAACACCGGGGAGCTGTTTTTT.

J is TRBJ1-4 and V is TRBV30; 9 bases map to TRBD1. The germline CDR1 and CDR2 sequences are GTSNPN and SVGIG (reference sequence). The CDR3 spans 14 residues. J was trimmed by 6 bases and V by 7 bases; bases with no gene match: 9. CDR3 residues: CASTVGTGHEKLFF. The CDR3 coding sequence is TGTGCCTCCACAGTCGGGACAGGGCATGAAAAACTGTTTTTT.

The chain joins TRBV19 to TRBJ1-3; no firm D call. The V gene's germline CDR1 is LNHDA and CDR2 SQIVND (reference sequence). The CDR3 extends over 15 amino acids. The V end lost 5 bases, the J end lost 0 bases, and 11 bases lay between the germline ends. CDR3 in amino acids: CASSPSRFSGNTIYF. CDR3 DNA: TGTGCCAGTAGTCCGTCTAGGTTCTCTGGAAACACCATATATTTT.

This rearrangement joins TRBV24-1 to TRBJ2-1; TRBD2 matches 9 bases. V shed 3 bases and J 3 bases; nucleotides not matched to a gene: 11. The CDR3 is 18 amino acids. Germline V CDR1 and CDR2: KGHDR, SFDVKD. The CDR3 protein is CATSDPRAERGDYNEQFF. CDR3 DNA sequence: TGTGCCACCAGTGATCCTCGGGCGGAGCGGGGGGACTACAATGAGCAGTTCTTC.

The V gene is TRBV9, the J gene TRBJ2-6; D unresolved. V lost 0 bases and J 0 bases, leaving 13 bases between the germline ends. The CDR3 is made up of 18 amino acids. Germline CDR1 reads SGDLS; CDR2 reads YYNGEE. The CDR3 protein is CASSVGLGTSSGANVLTF. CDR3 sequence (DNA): TGTGCCAGCAGCGTAGGATTGGGCACTTCCTCTGGGGCCAACGTCCTGACTTTC.

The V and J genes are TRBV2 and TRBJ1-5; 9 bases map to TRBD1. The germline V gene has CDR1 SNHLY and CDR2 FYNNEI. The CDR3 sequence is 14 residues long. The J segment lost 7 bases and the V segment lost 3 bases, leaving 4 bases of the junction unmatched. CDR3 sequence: CASSDRTGEQPQHF. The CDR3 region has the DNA TGTGCCAGCAGTGACCGGACAGGGGAACAGCCCCAGCATTTT.

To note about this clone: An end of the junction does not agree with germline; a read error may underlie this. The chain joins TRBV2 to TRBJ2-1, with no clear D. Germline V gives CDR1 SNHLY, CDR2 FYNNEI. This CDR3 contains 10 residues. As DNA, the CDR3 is TGTGCCAGCAGTTTACTGACTGTCCTCTTC. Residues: CASSLLTVLF.

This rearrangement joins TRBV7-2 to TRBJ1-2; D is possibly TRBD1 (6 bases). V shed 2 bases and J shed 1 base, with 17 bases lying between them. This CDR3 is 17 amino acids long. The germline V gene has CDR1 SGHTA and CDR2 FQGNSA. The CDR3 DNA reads TGTGCCAGCAGCTTACCTGCGCGGGGGGCAAGTAACTATGGCTACACCTTC. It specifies CASSLPARGASNYGYTF.

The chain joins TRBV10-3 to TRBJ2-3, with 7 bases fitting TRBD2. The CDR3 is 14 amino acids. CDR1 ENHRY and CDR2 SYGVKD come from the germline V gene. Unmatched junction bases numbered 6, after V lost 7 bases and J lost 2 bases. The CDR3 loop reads CAIMVGGTTDTQYF. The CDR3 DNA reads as TGTGCCATCATGGTGGGGGGGACCACAGATACGCAGTATTTT.

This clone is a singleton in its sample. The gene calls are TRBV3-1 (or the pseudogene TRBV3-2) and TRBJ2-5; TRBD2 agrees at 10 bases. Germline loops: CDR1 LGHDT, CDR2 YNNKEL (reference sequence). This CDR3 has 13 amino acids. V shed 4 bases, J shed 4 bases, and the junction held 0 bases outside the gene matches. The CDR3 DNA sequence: TGTGCCAGCAGCCGGACTAGCGGAGAGACCCAGTACTTC. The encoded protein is CASSRTSGETQYF.

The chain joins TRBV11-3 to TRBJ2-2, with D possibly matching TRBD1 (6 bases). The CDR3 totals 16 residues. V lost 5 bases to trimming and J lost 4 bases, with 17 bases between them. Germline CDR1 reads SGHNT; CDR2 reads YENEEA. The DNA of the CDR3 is TGTGCCAGCAGCCACAGGGTTTCCCCGGGCACCGGGGAGCTGTTTTTT. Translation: CASSHRVSPGTGELFF.

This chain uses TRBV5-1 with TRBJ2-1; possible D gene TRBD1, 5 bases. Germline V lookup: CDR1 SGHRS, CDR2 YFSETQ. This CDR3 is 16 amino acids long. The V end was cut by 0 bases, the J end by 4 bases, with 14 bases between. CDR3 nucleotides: TGCGCCAGCAGCTTGGAGCTGACAGCCAAGTACAATGAGCAGTTCTTC. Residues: CASSLELTAKYNEQFF.

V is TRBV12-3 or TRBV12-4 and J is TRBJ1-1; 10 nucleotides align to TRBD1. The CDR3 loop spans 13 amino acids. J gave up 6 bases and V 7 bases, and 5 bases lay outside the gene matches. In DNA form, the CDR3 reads TGTGCCAGCACTGACAGGGGGCAAGCTGAAGCTTTCTTT. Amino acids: CASTDRGQAEAFF.